This T cell receptor (beta chain) was sequenced during a study of T-cell memory formation after mild COVID-19. Across the whole study: TCR clusters showed largely donor specificity.

From 5'RACE with constant-segment primers came TCR alpha and TCR beta cDNA libraries that carried sample barcodes and UMIs. TCRdb reanalysed the 5' RACE reads using MiXCR and keeps one entry per CDR3 protein. This repertoire shows about 350,000 distinct CDR3 sequences, around 15% found once; its top ten account for about a fifth. V dropped 0 bases and J dropped 3; count of bases not matched to a gene: 6. Per germline, CDR1 MNHEY and CDR2 SVGEGT. This CDR3 has 17 amino acids. Study outcomes and limitations: Shrinking CD4+ clones were chiefly CM and EM; CD8+ ones were chiefly EMRA. Clones shrinking from day 15 to 85 showed even CD4/CD8 mixes; later expanders tilted CD4+.

This clonotype was picked up a small number of times. Antigen: not known. This clonotype was sampled from a man aged 18-30 years who had mild COVID-19 (a few samples of this study predate the infection). Cell type and time point are not known. The genes are TRBV6-2 or TRBV6-3 and TRBJ2-2; 8 bases line up with TRBD1. Sequenced: PBMCs or a T cell subset sorted from them (not recorded which). The CDR3 DNA follows: TGTGCCAGCAGTTACTCCCGACAGGGGAGGTACACCGGGGAGCTGTTTTTT. This translates into CASSYSRQGRYTGELFF.